This T cell receptor (beta chain) was sequenced during a study of blood T cells in healthy people across ages. Sample-barcoded 5' priming and a J-beta primer mix drove a second PCR of 7 to 11 cycles. TCRdb recomputed calls from the 5' RACE reads with MiXCR, one row per CDR3 protein. The sample has fewer than 2,000,000 distinct CDR3 sequences, 30% to 40% seen once. In germline, CDR1 is SQVTM, CDR2 ANQGSEA. The CDR3 covers 14 residues. Trimming pared 0 bases from V and 1 base from J, leaving 7 bases between. This clonotype was counted a few times. This clonotype originated in a woman in her 30s in good health. The chain uses TRBV29-1 and TRBJ2-1; D uncertain. Sequenced material: blood. The CDR3 spells CSVEDVGSYNEQFF. The CDR3 DNA reads as TGCAGCGTTGAAGATGTTGGGTCCTACAATGAGCAGTTCTTC.